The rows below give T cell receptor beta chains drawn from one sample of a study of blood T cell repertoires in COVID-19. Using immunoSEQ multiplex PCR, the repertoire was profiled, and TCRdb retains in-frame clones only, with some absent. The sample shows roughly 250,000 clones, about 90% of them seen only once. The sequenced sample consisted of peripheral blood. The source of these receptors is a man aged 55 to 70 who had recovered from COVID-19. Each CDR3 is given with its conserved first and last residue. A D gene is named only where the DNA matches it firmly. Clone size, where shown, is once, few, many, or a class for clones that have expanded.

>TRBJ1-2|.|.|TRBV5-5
TGTGCCAGCAGCTCAACCTACAGTCTTAACTATGGCTACACCTTC
CASSSTYSLNYGYTF
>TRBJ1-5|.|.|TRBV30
TGTGCCTGGAGTGCAGGCAATCAGCCCCAGCATTTT
CAWSAGNQPQHF
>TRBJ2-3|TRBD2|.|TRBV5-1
TGCGCCAGCAGCCAAGGACTAGTTTTCGATACGCAGTATTTT
CASSQGLVFDTQYF
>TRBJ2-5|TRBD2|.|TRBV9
TGTGCCAGCAGTGATGCTGGGGGGGTGACCCAGTACTTC
CASSDAGGVTQYF
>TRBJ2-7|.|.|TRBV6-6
TGTGCCAGCAGTTACTCAAGACAGGCCTACGAGCAGTACTTC
CASSYSRQAYEQYF
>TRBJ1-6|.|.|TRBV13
TGTGCCAGCAGCTTCTCAATTTTAAGGCCGACGGGGTCTAATTCACCCCTCCACTTT
CASSFSILRPTGSNSPLHF
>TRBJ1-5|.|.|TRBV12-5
TGTGCTAGTGGTTTGGTAATGTCCAGGGGCCCTTATAGCAATCAGCCCCAGCATTTT
CASGLVMSRGPYSNQPQHF
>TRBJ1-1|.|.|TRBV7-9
TGTGCCAGCAGCCAAACGGGGAACACTGAAGCTTTCTTT
CASSQTGNTEAFF
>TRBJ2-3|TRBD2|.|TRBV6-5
TGTGCCAGCAGTTACTCCCGGACTAGCGGAGATACGCAGTATTTT
CASSYSRTSGDTQYF
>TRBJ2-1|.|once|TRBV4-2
TGTGCCAGCAGCCAAGAGGTCAGGGTTACCTTGTACAATGAGCAGTTCTTC
CASSQEVRVTLYNEQFF
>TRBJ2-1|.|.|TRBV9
TGTGCCAGCAGCTTTCAGGGATTTTCCTACAATGAGCAGTTCTTC
CASSFQGFSYNEQFF
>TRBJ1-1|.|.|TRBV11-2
TGTGCCAGCAGCTTTCGGGGGGGAATAATGACTGAAGCTTTCTTT
CASSFRGGIMTEAFF
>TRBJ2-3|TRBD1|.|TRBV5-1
TGCGCCAGCAGCTCAGGACAGGGGGTTCCAGATACGCAGTATTTT
CASSSGQGVPDTQYF
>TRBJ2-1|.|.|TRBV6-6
TGTGCCAGCAGTAGCATCTCCTACAATGAGCAGTTCTTC
CASSSISYNEQFF
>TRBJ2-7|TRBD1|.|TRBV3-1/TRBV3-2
TGTGCCAGCAGCCAAGAAGGCTGGGGGACAGGGATCTACGAGCAGTACTTC
CASSQEGWGTGIYEQYF
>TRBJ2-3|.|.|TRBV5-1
TGCGCCAGCAGCTTGAGCCCTGTAGCGAGTGATACGCAGTATTTT
CASSLSPVASDTQYF